The following is a T cell receptor (beta chain) sequence with its context. This clone was counted once. This receptor's antigen is unknown. There are no base qualities to consult, and no much larger clone falls within one base. TCRbeta CDR3 regions were sequenced with the immunoSEQ Assay. After extraction, genomic DNA underwent amplification by bias-controlled multiplex PCR, followed by high-throughput sequencing. The authors' pipeline ran thus. Collapsing and filtering of sequences were performed to quantify the absolute abundance of each unique TCRbeta CDR3 region. Usable DNA was measured by amplifying reference genes present in all nucleated cells, and TCRbeta template counts were normalized to that usable DNA to estimate T cell fraction. Repertoire TCRs were annotated as SARS-CoV-2-specific when V gene, CDR3 amino acid sequence and J gene were exactly matched to a known reactive TCR set. The reference SARS-CoV-2 TCR set was derived from MIRA and filtered for enrichment in COVID-19-positive ImmuneCODE repertoires, a step that removed public or cross-reactive TCRs. Based on the MIRA antigens, annotated TCRs were further analysed at the level of specific ORF or position within ORF. Breadth was defined as the number of annotated unique rearrangements divided by the total number of unique productive rearrangements, and depth was defined as the summed frequency of the annotated unique rearrangements. Two-sided Wilcoxon rank-sum tests were applied when comparing TCR breadth between groups. The immuneACCESS repertoire file appears here via TCRdb, limited to in-frame rearrangements. These files lack a portion of the clones; in checked studies, under half of the deficit traces to unresolved V genes, and the cause of the others is not known. V and J calls plus clone size are reproduced from that table; the DNA served to infer D and trimming. Recorded for this sample are 440,000 or so clones; 90% of them occurred a single time. About 4.1% of the sample belongs to the ten largest clones.

In light of the paper, this sample's treatment or condition label describes: around 19 received Ad26.COV2.S at low or high dose, single or two shots; roughly five received placebo; per-sample allocation not given. Repertoires of vaccine and placebo recipients were sequenced from samples taken on day 63 after the first injection. In Cohort 1b, fewer than 30 adults aged 18-55 years were enrolled at a single site in Boston, USA, between 29 July and 7 August 2020. Ad26.COV2.S was a replication-incompetent adenovirus type 26 vector expressing a prefusion-stabilized SARS-CoV-2 spike protein from the original Wuhan strain. This sample is drawn from a study of Ad26.COV2.S vaccination and SARS-CoV-2 variants (dated by TCRdb to the early 2020s). Context from the whole study: Donors in the vaccine arm were drawn from COV1001, a multicentre, randomized, double-blind, placebo-controlled phase I-IIa trial testing Ad26.COV2.S in healthy adults. Trial participants were randomized into five groups of five, in which low-dose or high-dose Ad26.COV2.S was given once or twice, or placebo was given on both occasions. A total of around 32 samples were included in the TCR-sequenced set, comprising some 20 Ad26.COV2.S vaccine recipients, 5 placebo recipients and 8 SARS-CoV-2 convalescent individuals. Ad26.COV2.S was administered intramuscularly at 5 x 10^10 or 1 x 10^11 viral particles, either as a single shot or as two shots given 56 days apart. TCRbeta repertoire sequencing was used to assess the specificity and breadth of SARS-CoV-2-reactive T cell receptors after Ad26.COV2.S vaccination. Investigators remained blinded to trial group allocation during experiments and outcome assessment. Beyond this particular receptor, the publication reports: It was noted by the authors that total T cell responses may have been underestimated by the TCR breadth and depth analyses. After vaccination, spike-specific CD8+ and CD4+ T cell responses were reported to show substantial breadth. Spike-specific TCR breadth was higher in Ad26.COV2.S recipients than in placebo recipients (P = 0.0014). The study was not powered for comparison of responses between vaccine doses or regimens. Comparable non-spike TCR breadth was observed between vaccine and placebo recipients, consistent with only spike being contained in the vaccine.

The sample consisted of peripheral blood, taken in a trial of Ad26.COV2.S vaccine versus placebo. The source is a person aged 18-65 years who received the Ad26.COV2.S COVID-19 vaccine or a placebo.

CDR3 reads: CASSQELLPPKETQYF. The base sequence is TGCGCCAGCAGCCAAGAACTCCTCCCTCCTAAAGAGACCCAGTACTTC. Recombination linked TRBV4-1 to TRBJ2-5; the D gene cannot be resolved reliably. The germline V gene specifies MGHRA as CDR1 and YSYEKL as CDR2. V is pared back by 0 bases and J by 3 bases, with 14 bases lying between the germline termini. Including cysteine and phenylalanine, the CDR3 has 16 amino acids. Of all the DNA, just the CDR3 is kept, 48 bases in frame from base 1.